The clone carrying this T cell receptor beta chain was seen more than once but under ten times. V was clipped by 6 bases and J by 0 bases, with 8 bases between them. The germline V gene has CDR1 DFQATT and CDR2 SNEGSKA (reference sequence). This CDR3 has 12 amino acids. These data come from a study of identical twins. TCRdb used MiXCR to reprocess the 5' RACE reads, holding one entry per CDR3 protein. There are roughly 490,000 distinct CDR3 sequences in the sample; 14% occur only once, and about 1% lies in the top ten. The data were also submitted as part of a second study, on yellow fever vaccine responses in identical twins.

The rearrangement joins TRBV20-1 to TRBJ1-1; no firm D call. Sequenced material: CD4+ T cells sorted from blood. This TCR derives from a woman between 18 and 30 years old in good health. The CDR3 sequence is CSADNLNTEAFF. The CDR3 coding sequence is TGCAGTGCCGATAACCTGAACACTGAAGCTTTCTTT.